A selection of T cell receptor beta chains follows, all from one sample in a study of T cell changes during pregnancy in multiple sclerosis. The table came from immunoSEQ multiplex PCR; TCRdb's copy has only in-frame clones and leaves some out. The sample holds 80,000 to 130,000 clones, roughly 92% seen once. Sample: peripheral blood, taken in the second trimester of pregnancy. These receptors were collected from a female donor with multiple sclerosis, enrolled in a pregnancy study. CDR3s include the opening cysteine and the closing phenylalanine or tryptophan. Each record gives: clone size, J gene, D gene, V gene, CDR3 protein, CDR3 DNA. D genes are given only for firm matches. The size field is filled for only some rows; it gives once, few, many or a size class.

NA TRBJ1-4 NA TRBV7-6 CASSSAQGNKLFF TGTGCCAGCAGCTCGGCTCAGGGTAACAAACTGTTTTTT
NA TRBJ1-1 NA TRBV5-4 CASSRRENTEAFF TGTGCCAGCAGCCGACGGGAGAACACTGAAGCTTTCTTT
NA TRBJ2-7 NA TRBV7-8 CASSAGTPFSSEQYF TGTGCCAGCAGCGCAGGGACTCCCTTTAGCTCCGAGCAGTACTTC
NA TRBJ1-2 TRBD1 TRBV14 CASSQAPGQRMGYGYTF TGTGCCAGCAGCCAAGCCCCGGGACAGAGGATGGGCTATGGCTACACCTTC
NA TRBJ1-4 NA TRBV7-6 CASSLESRAGKLFF TGTGCCAGCAGCCTGGAATCCAGGGCGGGGAAACTGTTTTTT
NA TRBJ2-7 TRBD1 TRBV15 CATSTRTGPYEQYF TGTGCCACCAGCACCCGGACAGGACCCTACGAGCAGTACTTC
NA TRBJ1-2 TRBD1 TRBV6-1 CASSEYGDRSYGYTF TGTGCCAGCAGTGAATATGGGGACAGGTCCTATGGCTACACCTTC
NA TRBJ1-4 NA TRBV28 CASSLSGATNEKLFF TGTGCCAGCAGTTTATCCGGTGCAACTAATGAAAAACTGTTTTTT
NA TRBJ2-7 TRBD2 TRBV18 CASSSTSGTYEQYF TGTGCCAGCTCGTCTACTAGCGGGACCTACGAGCAGTACTTC
once TRBJ2-1 NA TRBV9 CASSVGNTISYNEQFF TGTGCCAGCAGCGTAGGTAACACGATCTCCTACAATGAGCAGTTCTTC
NA TRBJ1-6 TRBD1 TRBV5-8 CASRWTGAYNSPLHF TGTGCCAGCAGATGGACAGGGGCGTATAATTCACCCCTCCACTTT
few TRBJ1-3 NA TRBV5-8 CASRMTGIGNTIYF TGTGCCAGCAGAATGACAGGCATCGGAAACACCATATATTTT
NA TRBJ1-1 NA TRBV28 CASSLRKMNTEAFF TGTGCCAGCAGTTTGCGGAAAATGAACACTGAAGCTTTCTTT
NA TRBJ1-2 NA TRBV10-3 CAISESQGYPYGYTF TGTGCCATCAGTGAAAGTCAGGGGTATCCCTATGGCTACACCTTC
NA TRBJ1-1 TRBD1 TRBV18 CASSAGGANTEAFF TGTGCCAGCTCGGCAGGGGGCGCGAACACTGAAGCTTTCTTT
NA TRBJ1-1 TRBD1 TRBV19 CASSIGHQGALNTEAFF TGTGCCAGTAGTATAGGTCACCAGGGGGCTCTGAACACTGAAGCTTTCTTT
NA TRBJ1-1 TRBD1 TRBV7-7 CASSPDRDSLEAFF TGTGCCAGCAGCCCGGACCGGGACAGTCTAGAAGCTTTCTTT
NA TRBJ2-2 TRBD1 TRBV30 CAWDRVQTGELFF TGTGCCTGGGACAGGGTCCAAACCGGGGAGCTGTTTTTT
NA TRBJ2-2 NA TRBV7-3 CASSLMAGTTGELFF TGTGCCAGCAGCTTAATGGCGGGGACTACCGGGGAGCTGTTTTTT
NA TRBJ2-3 TRBD2 TRBV9 CASSLGAGAGTDTQYF TGTGCCAGCAGTCTAGGTGCGGGAGCGGGCACAGATACGCAGTATTTT
NA TRBJ1-1 TRBD1 TRBV19 CASSIGQGARTEAFF TGTGCCAGTAGTATCGGACAGGGGGCGCGTACTGAAGCTTTCTTT
NA TRBJ2-1 NA TRBV6-1 CASSGGGQREQFF TGTGCCAGCAGTGGGGGGGGCCAAAGGGAGCAGTTCTTC
few TRBJ2-1 NA TRBV2 CASIPLGSGEQFF TGTGCCAGCATTCCCCTCGGGAGTGGTGAGCAGTTCTTC
NA TRBJ2-7 NA TRBV4-1 CASSQAPNPSYEQYF TGCGCCAGCAGCCAAGCCCCTAATCCTTCCTACGAGCAGTACTTC
NA TRBJ1-1 NA TRBV2 CASSHPRAGNEAFF TGTGCCAGCAGCCACCCGAGAGCGGGTAATGAAGCTTTCTTT
NA TRBJ2-1 NA TRBV5-6 CASSLAKRAHEQFF TGTGCCAGCAGCTTGGCCAAGAGGGCGCATGAGCAGTTCTTC
NA TRBJ1-2 NA TRBV6-5 CASSYSRGGGYGYTF TGTGCCAGCAGTTACTCCCGGGGAGGGGGATATGGCTACACCTTC
NA TRBJ2-3 TRBD2 TRBV10-3 CAIRDQGLAGHTQYF TGTGCCATCAGAGACCAGGGACTAGCGGGTCATACGCAGTATTTT
NA TRBJ2-3 NA TRBV5-1 CASSFDIEASTDTQYF TGCGCCAGCAGCTTCGACATAGAAGCTAGCACAGATACGCAGTATTTT
NA TRBJ1-1 NA TRBV28 CASSPNLGQFMNTEAFF TGTGCCAGCAGCCCCAACCTCGGACAGTTCATGAACACTGAAGCTTTCTTT
once TRBJ1-1 NA TRBV5-4 CASSRRVNTEAFF TGTGCCAGCAGCCGCAGGGTGAACACTGAAGCTTTCTTT
NA TRBJ1-3 NA TRBV19 CASSMRGLARQGHTIYF TGTGCCAGTAGTATGCGGGGACTTGCGCGGCAGGGCCACACCATATATTTT
NA TRBJ2-2 NA TRBV5-6 CASSLVRLTNTGELFF TGTGCCAGCAGCTTGGTTAGATTGACGAACACCGGGGAGCTGTTTTTT
NA TRBJ2-3 NA TRBV27 CASSYTGDTQYF TGTGCCAGCAGTTACACGGGAGATACGCAGTATTTT
NA TRBJ2-7 NA TRBV11-3 CASSLDWGPTYEQYF TGTGCCAGCAGCTTAGATTGGGGGCCAACCTACGAGCAGTACTTC
NA TRBJ2-7 NA TRBV7-9 CASSLALPTTYEQYF TGTGCCAGCAGCTTAGCTTTACCAACTACCTACGAGCAGTACTTC
NA TRBJ1-2 TRBD1 TRBV6-1 CASSGTGQGVPYGYTF TGTGCCAGCAGTGGGACGGGACAGGGTGTCCCTTATGGCTACACCTTC
NA TRBJ2-5 NA TRBV7-2 CASSLAAAPTQYF TGTGCCAGCAGCTTAGCGGCGGCCCCAACCCAGTACTTC